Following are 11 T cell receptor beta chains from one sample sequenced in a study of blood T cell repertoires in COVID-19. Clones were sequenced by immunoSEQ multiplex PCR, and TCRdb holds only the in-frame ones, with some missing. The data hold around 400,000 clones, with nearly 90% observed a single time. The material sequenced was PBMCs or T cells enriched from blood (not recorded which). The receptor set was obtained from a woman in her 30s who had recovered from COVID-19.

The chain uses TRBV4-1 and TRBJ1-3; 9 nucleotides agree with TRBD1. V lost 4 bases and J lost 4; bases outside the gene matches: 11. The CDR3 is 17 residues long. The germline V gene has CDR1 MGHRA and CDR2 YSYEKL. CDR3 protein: CASSPGTGYFSGNTIYF. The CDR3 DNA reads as TGCGCCAGCAGCCCAGGGACAGGGTATTTTTCAGGAAACACCATATATTTT.

CDR3 sequence (DNA): TGTGCCTGGGAACGGACAGGGCTTGGCTACACCTTC. It encodes CAWERTGLGYTF. The genes are TRBV30 and TRBJ1-2; TRBD1 matches at 8 bases. CDR3 length: 12 residues. In germline, CDR1 is GTSNPN, CDR2 SVGIG (reference sequence). The V gene end was trimmed by 5 bases and the J gene end by 7 bases; junction bases not matched to a gene: 6.

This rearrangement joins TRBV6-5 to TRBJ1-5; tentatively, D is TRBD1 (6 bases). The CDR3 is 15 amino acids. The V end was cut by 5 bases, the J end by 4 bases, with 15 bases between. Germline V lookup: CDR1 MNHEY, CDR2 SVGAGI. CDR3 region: CASSREWDTNQPQHF. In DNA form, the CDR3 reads TGTGCCAGCAGTCGCGAATGGGACACTAATCAGCCCCAGCATTTT.

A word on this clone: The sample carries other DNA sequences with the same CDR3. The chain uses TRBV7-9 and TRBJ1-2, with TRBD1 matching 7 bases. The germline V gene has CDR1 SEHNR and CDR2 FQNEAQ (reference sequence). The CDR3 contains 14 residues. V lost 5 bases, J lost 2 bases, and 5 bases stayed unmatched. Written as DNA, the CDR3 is TGTGCCAGCAGCCCTCGACAGGGAAACTATGGCTACACCTTC. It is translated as CASSPRQGNYGYTF. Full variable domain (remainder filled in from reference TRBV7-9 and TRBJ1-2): DTGVSQNPRHKITKRGQNVTFRCDPISEHNRLYWYRQTLGQGPEFLTYFQNEAQLEKSRLLSDRFSAERPKGSFSTLEIQRTEQGDSAMYLCASSPRQGNYGYTFGSGTRLTVV.

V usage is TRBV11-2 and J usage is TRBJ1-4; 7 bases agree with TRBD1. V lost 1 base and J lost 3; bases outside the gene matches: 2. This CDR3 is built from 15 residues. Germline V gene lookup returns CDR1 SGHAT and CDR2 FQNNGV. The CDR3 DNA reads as TGTGCCAGCAGCTTAGCTGGGACAGCTAATGAAAAACTGTTTTTT. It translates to CASSLAGTANEKLFF.

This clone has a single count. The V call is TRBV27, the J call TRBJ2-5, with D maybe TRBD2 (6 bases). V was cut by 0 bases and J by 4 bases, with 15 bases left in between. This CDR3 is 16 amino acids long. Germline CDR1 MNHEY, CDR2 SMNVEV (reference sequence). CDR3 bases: TGTGCCAGCAGTTTATCGGGCGGGGAAAGGGGAGAGACCCAGTACTTC. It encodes CASSLSGGERGETQYF.

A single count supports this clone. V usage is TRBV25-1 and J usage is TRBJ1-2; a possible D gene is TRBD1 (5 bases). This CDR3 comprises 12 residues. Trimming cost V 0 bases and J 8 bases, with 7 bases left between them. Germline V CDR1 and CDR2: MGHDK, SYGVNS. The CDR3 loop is CASSEYQGGYTF. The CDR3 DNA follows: TGTGCCAGCAGTGAATATCAGGGCGGCTACACCTTC.

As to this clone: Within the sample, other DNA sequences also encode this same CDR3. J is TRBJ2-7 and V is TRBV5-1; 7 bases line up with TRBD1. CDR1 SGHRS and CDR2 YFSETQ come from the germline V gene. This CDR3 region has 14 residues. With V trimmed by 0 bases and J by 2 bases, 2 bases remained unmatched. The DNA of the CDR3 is TGCGCCAGCAGCTTGGGACAGGGAGCCTACGAGCAGTACTTC. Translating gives CASSLGQGAYEQYF.

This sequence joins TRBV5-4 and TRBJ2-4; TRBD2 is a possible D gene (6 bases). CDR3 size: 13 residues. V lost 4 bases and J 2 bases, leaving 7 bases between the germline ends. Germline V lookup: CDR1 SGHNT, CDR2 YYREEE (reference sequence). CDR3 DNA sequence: TGTGCCAGCAGCCGGGACTCCAAAAACATTCAGTACTTC. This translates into CASSRDSKNIQYF.

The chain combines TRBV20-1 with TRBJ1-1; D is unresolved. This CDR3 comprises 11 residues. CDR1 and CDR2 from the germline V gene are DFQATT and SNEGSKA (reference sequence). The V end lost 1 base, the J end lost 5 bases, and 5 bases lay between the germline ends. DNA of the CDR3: TGCAGTGCTAGAGCGGTGACTGAAGCTTTCTTT. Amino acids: CSARAVTEAFF.

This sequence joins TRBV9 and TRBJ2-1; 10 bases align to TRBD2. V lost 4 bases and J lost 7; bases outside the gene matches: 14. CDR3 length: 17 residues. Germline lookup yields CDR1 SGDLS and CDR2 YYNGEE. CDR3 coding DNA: TGTGCCAGCAGCACTAGTGGTCTAGCGGGGGATGATAATGAGCAGTTCTTC. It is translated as CASSTSGLAGDDNEQFF.